These T cell receptor beta chains were read from a single sample in a study of T-cell memory formation after mild COVID-19. TCRdb itself ran the 5' RACE reads through MiXCR, one entry per CDR3 protein. The sample contains around 310,000 distinct CDR3 sequences, about a sixth of which appear only once. Sequencing was performed on PBMCs or a T cell subset sorted from them (not recorded which). All receptors come from a man younger than 35 who had mild COVID-19 (a few samples of this study predate the infection). Cell type and time point are not known. The CDR3 runs from the conserved cysteine through the conserved F or W. D genes are given only for firm matches. A row's size may be missing; if present it is once, few, many or a size class.

v_gene	d_gene	j_gene	abundance	CDR3nt	CDR3aa
TRBV4-1	.	TRBJ2-2	few	TGCGCCAGCAGCCAAGTTTTTAGATCTCGGCCCGGGGAGCTGTTTTTT	CASSQVFRSRPGELFF
TRBV7-9	.	TRBJ1-5	few	TGTGCCAGCAGCGGAGGGGGAACTAATCAGCCCCAGCATTTT	CASSGGGTNQPQHF
TRBV25-1	.	TRBJ1-1	.	TGTGCCAGCAGTGACCTCATGAACACTGAAGCTTTCTTT	CASSDLMNTEAFF
TRBV5-1	TRBD1	TRBJ1-5	few	TGCGCCAGCAGCCCCGGACAGGGCATCAATCAGCCCCAGCATTTT	CASSPGQGINQPQHF
TRBV5-1	.	TRBJ2-7	few	TGCGCCAGCAGCTTGGTGACTGGGACCCCCTCCTACGAGCAGTACTTC	CASSLVTGTPSYEQYF
TRBV15	.	TRBJ1-6	many	TGTGCCACCAGCAGACAGGGCTATAATTCACCCCTCCACTTT	CATSRQGYNSPLHF
TRBV28	.	TRBJ1-1	few	TGTGCCAGCGAGGGACAGAACACTGAAGCTTTCTTT	CASEGQNTEAFF
TRBV7-9	.	TRBJ2-5	few	TGTGCCAGCAGCTCCCCCGGTTATAGCCAGGAGACCCAGTACTTC	CASSSPGYSQETQYF
TRBV20-1	TRBD2	TRBJ2-6	.	TGCAGTGCTACCGCGGGAGGGGCGGCCGGGGCCAACGTCCTGACTTTC	CSATAGGAAGANVLTF
TRBV20-1	.	TRBJ1-1	.	TGCAGTGCCGAGGGGGGGGGAAACACTGAAGCTTTCTTT	CSAEGGGNTEAFF
TRBV4-3	.	TRBJ2-5	few	TGCGCCAGCAGCCAAGATCTCGGGGGCCGAGTAGAGACCCAGTACTTC	CASSQDLGGRVETQYF
TRBV5-1	TRBD1	TRBJ2-6	many	TGCGCCAGCAGGACAGGGGGCAGTGGGGCCAACGTCCTGACTTTC	CASRTGGSGANVLTF
TRBV24-1	.	TRBJ1-1	few	TGTGCCACCAGTGATAAATGGGGGTCAGCTTTCTTT	CATSDKWGSAFF
TRBV5-1	TRBD1	TRBJ2-7	few	TGCGCCAGCAGCTTGGCGGGACAGAGCGAGCAGTACTTC	CASSLAGQSEQYF
TRBV19	.	TRBJ2-1	.	TGTGCCAGTAGTCGGTCTGCCCTCGGGGATGAGCAGTTCTTC	CASSRSALGDEQFF
TRBV24-1	TRBD1	TRBJ2-5	.	TGTGCCACCAGTGGACAGGGATCGGAAGAGACCCAGTACTTC	CATSGQGSEETQYF
TRBV4-3	.	TRBJ1-1	few	TGCGCCAGCAGCCAAGATCTATCCCAGGGGAACACTGAAGCTTTCTTT	CASSQDLSQGNTEAFF
TRBV7-2	.	TRBJ2-5	.	TGTGCCAGCAGCTTAGCGCGGGGTCCAGAGACCCAGTACTTC	CASSLARGPETQYF
TRBV9	.	TRBJ2-4	.	TGTGCCAGCAGCAGCCCGGGGGGCCGAAACATTCAGTACTTC	CASSSPGGRNIQYF
TRBV5-1	.	TRBJ2-5	many	TGCGCCAGCAGCTTTTCCACCCAAGAGACCCAGTACTTC	CASSFSTQETQYF
TRBV9	.	TRBJ2-3	.	TGTGCCAGCAGTCGGGAGCGCACAGATACGCAGTATTTT	CASSRERTDTQYF
TRBV24-1	TRBD2	TRBJ2-5	few	TGTGCCACCAGTGAAAGGGAGGGAGTGACCCAGTACTTC	CATSEREGVTQYF
TRBV6-6	TRBD1	TRBJ1-1	few	TGTGCCAGCAGATCAGGGGGAGACACTGAAGCTTTCTTT	CASRSGGDTEAFF
TRBV29-1	.	TRBJ2-3	few	TGCAGCGCGACGCGACAGGCAATAAGCACAGATACGCAGTATTTT	CSATRQAISTDTQYF
TRBV11-1	TRBD2	TRBJ2-5	few	TGTGCCAGCAGCTTAGCGGGCCCACTCGGACTAGCGGGGGCTCAAGAGACCCAGTACTTC	CASSLAGPLGLAGAQETQYF
TRBV9	.	TRBJ1-2	few	TGTGCCAGCAGCGTAGAAATAGGGGCGGCCGGCTACACCTTC	CASSVEIGAAGYTF
TRBV5-1	.	TRBJ1-6	.	TGCGCCAGCAGCTTGGGGTTGCAGGGCTATAATTCACCCCTCCACTTT	CASSLGLQGYNSPLHF
TRBV20-1	.	TRBJ2-7	few	TGCAGTGCGGGTGGGACGGACAGACACGAGCAGTACTTC	CSAGGTDRHEQYF
TRBV12-3/TRBV12-4	.	TRBJ1-2	.	TGTGCCAGCAGTTTGGGGGACGTGGGCTATGGCTACACCTTC	CASSLGDVGYGYTF